A selection of T cell receptor beta chains follows, all from one sample in a study of control samples from healthy donors and cancer patients. TCRdb's table, derived via immunoSEQ multiplex PCR, lists solely in-frame clones and lacks some. The repertoire holds 100,000 or so clones, with about nine tenths as singletons. The sequenced sample was blood. The receptors were gathered from a woman in her twenties or thirties in good health. CDR3s include the opening cysteine and the closing phenylalanine or tryptophan. D genes are given only for firm matches. Clone size is shown for a subset of rows, as once, few, many or a class of expanded clone.

j_call v_call d_call clone_size cdr3_aa cdr3_nt
TRBJ2-1 TRBV6-5 TRBD1 NA CASERDRGYNEQFF TGTGCCAGCGAACGGGACAGGGGCTACAATGAGCAGTTCTTC
TRBJ1-4 TRBV9 NA NA CASSTEGTGKLFF TGTGCCAGCAGTACCGAAGGGACGGGAAAACTGTTTTTT
TRBJ2-1 TRBV3-1/TRBV3-2 NA NA CASSRTTSVNEQFF TGTGCCAGCAGCCGAACGACTAGTGTCAATGAGCAGTTCTTC
TRBJ1-4 TRBV19 NA NA CASSPPGRGRANEKLFF TGTGCCAGTAGCCCACCGGGACGCGGGAGAGCTAATGAAAAACTGTTTTTT
TRBJ1-2 TRBV28 NA NA CASRSPGPIVYGYTF TGTGCCAGCAGGTCCCCGGGACCCATAGTCTATGGCTACACCTTC
TRBJ1-5 TRBV27 NA NA CASSPPGGKQPQHF TGTGCCAGCAGTCCCCCCGGGGGCAAGCAGCCCCAGCATTTT
TRBJ2-7 TRBV3-1/TRBV3-2 NA NA CASSQGSPGESYEQYF TGTGCCAGCAGCCAAGGCTCCCCCGGGGAGTCCTACGAGCAGTACTTC
TRBJ1-3 TRBV2 NA NA CASSADGLSGNTIYF TGTGCCAGCAGTGCGGACGGCCTCTCTGGAAACACCATATATTTT
TRBJ1-1 TRBV19 NA NA CASSIRDSNTEAFF TGTGCCAGTAGTATTCGGGACTCCAACACTGAAGCTTTCTTT
TRBJ1-5 TRBV30 NA few CAWSGGVVNQPQHF TGTGCCTGGAGCGGGGGGGTGGTCAATCAGCCCCAGCATTTT
TRBJ2-4 TRBV16 TRBD1 NA CASSQETPGQGNIQYF TGTGCCAGCAGCCAGGAAACCCCCGGACAGGGGAACATTCAGTACTTC
TRBJ1-5 TRBV10-1 NA NA CASRTGSEPQHF TGCGCCAGCCGGACGGGGTCGGAGCCCCAGCATTTT
TRBJ1-2 TRBV6-5 NA once CASRPPGPGLGYTF TGTGCCAGCAGGCCCCCCGGGCCTGGGTTGGGCTACACCTTC
TRBJ2-1 TRBV27 NA NA CASSRSRGPYNEQFF TGTGCCAGCAGTAGGTCCCGAGGGCCCTACAATGAGCAGTTCTTC
TRBJ1-6 TRBV3-1/TRBV3-2 TRBD1 NA CASSQGQGWSPLHF TGTGCCAGCAGCCAAGGACAGGGCTGGTCACCCCTCCACTTT
TRBJ1-2 TRBV29-1 NA few CSVEKGPYGYTF TGCAGCGTTGAGAAGGGCCCCTATGGCTACACCTTC
TRBJ2-1 TRBV27 TRBD2 NA CASSLWASGGARSAEQFF TGTGCCAGCAGTTTATGGGCTAGCGGGGGGGCGCGGTCTGCTGAGCAGTTCTTC
TRBJ1-2 TRBV3-1/TRBV3-2 NA NA CASSQLTGYGYTF TGTGCCAGCAGCCAACTCACAGGGTATGGCTACACCTTC
TRBJ2-6 TRBV4-1 NA NA CASSRTVLSGANVLTF TGCGCCAGCAGCCGGACAGTTTTATCTGGGGCCAACGTCCTGACTTTC
TRBJ1-1 TRBV10-3 NA NA CAISNQGLNTEAFF TGTGCCATCAGTAATCAGGGCTTGAACACTGAAGCTTTCTTT
TRBJ2-3 TRBV7-9 TRBD2 NA CASSSPAGGYTDTQYF TGTGCCAGCAGCTCCCCAGCGGGGGGCTACACAGATACGCAGTATTTT
TRBJ2-7 TRBV7-9 NA NA CASSPLGEASTYEQYF TGTGCCAGCAGCCCCCTGGGGGAGGCCTCAACCTACGAGCAGTACTTC
TRBJ1-6 TRBV5-1 NA NA CASSLLTGNSPLHF TGCGCCAGCAGCTTGCTAACAGGAAATTCACCCCTCCACTTT
TRBJ1-5 TRBV10-3 NA NA CAISESSNQPQHF TGTGCCATCAGTGAAAGTAGCAATCAGCCCCAGCATTTT
TRBJ2-3 TRBV5-1 TRBD1 NA CASSARQGRSSTDTQYF TGCGCCAGCAGCGCCAGACAGGGGCGATCTAGCACAGATACGCAGTATTTT
TRBJ1-6 TRBV5-6 NA NA CASSLAGGSSNSPLHF TGTGCCAGCAGCTTGGCAGGCGGGTCGAGTAATTCACCCCTCCACTTT
TRBJ1-6 TRBV30 NA NA CAWSLPGYPYNSPLHF TGTGCCTGGAGTCTACCTGGTTATCCCTATAATTCACCCCTCCACTTT
TRBJ2-2 TRBV19 NA NA CASSIGQGRAGELFF TGTGCCAGTAGTATCGGGCAGGGGAGGGCCGGGGAGCTGTTTTTT
TRBJ2-2 TRBV3-1/TRBV3-2 TRBD1 NA CASSPSRTGIDTGELFF TGTGCCAGCAGCCCCAGCCGGACAGGTATAGACACCGGGGAGCTGTTTTTT
TRBJ1-1 TRBV28 NA few CASRGYRANTEAFF TGTGCCAGCAGGGGCTACAGGGCCAACACTGAAGCTTTCTTT
TRBJ1-2 TRBV28 NA NA CASSLGGYGYTF TGTGCCAGCAGTTTGGGAGGGTATGGCTACACCTTC
TRBJ1-5 TRBV30 TRBD1 NA CAWSEGQTDNQPQHF TGTGCCTGGAGTGAGGGACAGACGGACAATCAGCCCCAGCATTTT